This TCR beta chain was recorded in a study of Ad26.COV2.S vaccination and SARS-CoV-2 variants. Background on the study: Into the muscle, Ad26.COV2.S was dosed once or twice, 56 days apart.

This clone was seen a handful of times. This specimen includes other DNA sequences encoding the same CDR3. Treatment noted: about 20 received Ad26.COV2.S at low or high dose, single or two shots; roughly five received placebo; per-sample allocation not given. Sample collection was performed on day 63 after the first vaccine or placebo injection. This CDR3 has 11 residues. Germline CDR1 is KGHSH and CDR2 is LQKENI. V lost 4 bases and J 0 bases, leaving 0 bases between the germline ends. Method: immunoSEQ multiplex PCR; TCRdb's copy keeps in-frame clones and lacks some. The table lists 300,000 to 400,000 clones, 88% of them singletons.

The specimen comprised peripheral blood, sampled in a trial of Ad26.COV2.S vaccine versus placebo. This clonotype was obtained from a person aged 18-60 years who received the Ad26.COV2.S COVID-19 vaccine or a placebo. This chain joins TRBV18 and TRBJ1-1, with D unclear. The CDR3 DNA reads TGTGCCAGCTCACTGAACACTGAAGCTTTCTTT. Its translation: CASSLNTEAFF.